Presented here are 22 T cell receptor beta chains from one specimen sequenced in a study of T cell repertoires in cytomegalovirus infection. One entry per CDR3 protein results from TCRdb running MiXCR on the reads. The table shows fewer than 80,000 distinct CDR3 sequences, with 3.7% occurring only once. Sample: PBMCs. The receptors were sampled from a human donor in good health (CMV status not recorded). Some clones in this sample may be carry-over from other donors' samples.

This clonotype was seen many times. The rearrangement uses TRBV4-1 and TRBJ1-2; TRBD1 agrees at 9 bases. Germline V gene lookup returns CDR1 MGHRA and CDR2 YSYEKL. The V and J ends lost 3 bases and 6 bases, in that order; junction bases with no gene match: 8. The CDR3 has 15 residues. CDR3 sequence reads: CASSQWTGEHHGYTF. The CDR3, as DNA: TGCGCCAGCAGCCAGTGGACAGGGGAGCACCATGGCTACACCTTC.

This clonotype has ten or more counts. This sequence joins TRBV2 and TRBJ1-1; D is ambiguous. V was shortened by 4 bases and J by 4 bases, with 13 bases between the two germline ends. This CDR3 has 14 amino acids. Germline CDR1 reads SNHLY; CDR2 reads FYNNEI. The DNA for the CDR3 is TGTGCCAGCAGTGTCCAAGGCCGGGGCACTGAAGCTTTCTTT. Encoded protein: CASSVQGRGTEAFF.

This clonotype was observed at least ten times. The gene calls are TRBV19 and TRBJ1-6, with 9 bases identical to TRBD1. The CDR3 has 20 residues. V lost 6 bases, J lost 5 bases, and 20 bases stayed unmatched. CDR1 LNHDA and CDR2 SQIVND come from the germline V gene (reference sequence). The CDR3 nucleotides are TGTGCCAGTAGCCACGGACAGGGGCGAATCCAAATACATCATAATTCACCCCTCCACTTT. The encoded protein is CASSHGQGRIQIHHNSPLHF.

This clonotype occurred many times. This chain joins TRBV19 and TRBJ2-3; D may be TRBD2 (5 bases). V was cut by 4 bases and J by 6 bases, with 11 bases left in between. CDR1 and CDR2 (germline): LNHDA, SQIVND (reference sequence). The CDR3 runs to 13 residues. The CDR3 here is CASSTGIIDTQYF. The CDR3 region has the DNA TGTGCCAGTAGTACGGGAATTATCGATACGCAGTATTTT. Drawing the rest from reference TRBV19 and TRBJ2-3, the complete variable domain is DGGITQSPKYLFRKEGQNVTLSCEQNLNHDAMYWYRQDPGQGLRLIYYSQIVNDFQKGDIAEGYSVSREKKESFPLTVTSAQKNPTAFYLCASSTGIIDTQYFGPGTRLTVL.

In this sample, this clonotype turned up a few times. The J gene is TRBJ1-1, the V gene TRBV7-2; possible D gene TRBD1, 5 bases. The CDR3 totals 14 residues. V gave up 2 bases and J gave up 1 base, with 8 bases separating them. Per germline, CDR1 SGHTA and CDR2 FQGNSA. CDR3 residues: CASSLQGENTEAFF. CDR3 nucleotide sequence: TGTGCCAGCAGCTTACAGGGAGAGAACACTGAAGCTTTCTTT. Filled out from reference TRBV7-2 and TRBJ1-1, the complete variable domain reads GAGVSQSPSNKVTEKGKDVELRCDPISGHTALYWYRQSLGQGLEFLIYFQGNSAPDKSGLPSDRFSAERTGGSVSTLTIQRTQQEDSAVYLCASSLQGENTEAFFGQGTRLTVV.

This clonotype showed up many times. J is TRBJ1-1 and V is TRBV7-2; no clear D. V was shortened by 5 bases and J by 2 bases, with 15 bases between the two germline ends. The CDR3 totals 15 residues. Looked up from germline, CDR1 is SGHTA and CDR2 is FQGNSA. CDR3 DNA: TGTGCCAGCAGCCCAAGGGTAGCTGACAACACTGAAGCTTTCTTT. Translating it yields CASSPRVADNTEAFF.

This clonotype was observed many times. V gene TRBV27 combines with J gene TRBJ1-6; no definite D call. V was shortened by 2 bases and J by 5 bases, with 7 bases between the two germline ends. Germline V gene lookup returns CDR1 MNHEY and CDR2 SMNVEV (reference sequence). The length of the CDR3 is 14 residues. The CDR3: CASSLGVNNSPLHF. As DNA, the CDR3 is TGTGCCAGCAGTTTAGGAGTGAATAATTCACCCCTCCACTTT.

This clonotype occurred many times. The CDR3 sequence is CASSSGATGELFF. CDR3 nucleotides: TGTGCCAGCAGCTCAGGGGCCACCGGGGAGCTGTTTTTT. V usage is TRBV5-5 and J usage is TRBJ2-2, with D possibly being TRBD1 (6 bases). CDR1 and CDR2 (germline): SGHKS, YYEKEE (reference sequence). Trimming shortened V by 3 bases and J by 4 bases, and 7 bases separated the two germline ends. This CDR3 contains 13 residues.

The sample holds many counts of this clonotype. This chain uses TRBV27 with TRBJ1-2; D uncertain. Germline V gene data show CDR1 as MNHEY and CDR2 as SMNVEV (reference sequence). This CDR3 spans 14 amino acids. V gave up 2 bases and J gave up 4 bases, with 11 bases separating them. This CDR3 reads CASSLGRWSYGYTF. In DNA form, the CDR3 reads TGTGCCAGCAGTTTAGGGCGGTGGAGCTATGGCTACACCTTC.

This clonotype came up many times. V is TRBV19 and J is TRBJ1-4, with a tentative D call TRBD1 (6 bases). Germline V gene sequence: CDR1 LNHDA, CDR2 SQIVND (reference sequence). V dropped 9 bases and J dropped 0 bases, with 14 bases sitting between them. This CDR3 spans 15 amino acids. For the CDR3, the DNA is TGTGCCAGCAAGCCATACAGGGCAACTAATGAAAAACTGTTTTTT. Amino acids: CASKPYRATNEKLFF.

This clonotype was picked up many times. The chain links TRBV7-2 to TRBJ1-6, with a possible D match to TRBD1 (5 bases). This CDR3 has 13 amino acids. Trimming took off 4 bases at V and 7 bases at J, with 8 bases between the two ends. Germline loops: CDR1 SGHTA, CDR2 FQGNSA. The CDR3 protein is CASSWGGNSPLHF. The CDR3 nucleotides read TGTGCCAGCAGCTGGGGGGGAAATTCACCCCTCCACTTT.

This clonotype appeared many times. This CDR3 reads CASSISGSYEQYF. In DNA, the CDR3 is TGTGCCAGTAGTATTTCCGGCTCCTACGAGCAGTACTTC. The V and J genes are TRBV19 and TRBJ2-7; D gene unclear. The CDR3 contains 13 residues. Germline V gene data show CDR1 as LNHDA and CDR2 as SQIVND (reference sequence). Between the trimmed V and J ends, which lost 3 bases and 0 bases, there was a span of 6 bases.

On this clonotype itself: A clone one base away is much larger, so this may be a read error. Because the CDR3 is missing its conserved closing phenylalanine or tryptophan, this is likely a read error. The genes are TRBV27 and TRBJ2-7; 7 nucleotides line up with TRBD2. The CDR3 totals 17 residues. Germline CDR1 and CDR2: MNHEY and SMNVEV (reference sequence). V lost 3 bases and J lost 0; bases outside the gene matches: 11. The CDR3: CASSFSAGETLSYEQYL. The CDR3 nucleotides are TGTGCCAGCAGTTTCTCGGCGGGGGAGACACTCTCCTACGAGCAGTACTTA.

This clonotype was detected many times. The CDR3 nucleotides read TGTGCCAGCAGCTTAACCGGGACGGGACAGGTCTCTGTCGCCAACGTCCTGACTTTC. It yields the protein CASSLTGTGQVSVANVLTF. V usage is TRBV7-8 and J usage is TRBJ2-6; 8 nucleotides agree with TRBD1. The V and J ends lost 2 bases and 7 bases, in that order; junction bases with no gene match: 16. This CDR3 comprises 19 residues. The germline V gene has CDR1 SGHVS and CDR2 FQNEAQ.

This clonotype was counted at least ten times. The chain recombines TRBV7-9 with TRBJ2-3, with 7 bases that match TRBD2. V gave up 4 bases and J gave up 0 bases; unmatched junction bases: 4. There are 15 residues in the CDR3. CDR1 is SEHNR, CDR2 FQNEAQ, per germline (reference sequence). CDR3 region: CASSSLADSTDTQYF. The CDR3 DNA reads TGTGCCAGCAGCTCGCTAGCGGATAGCACAGATACGCAGTATTTT.

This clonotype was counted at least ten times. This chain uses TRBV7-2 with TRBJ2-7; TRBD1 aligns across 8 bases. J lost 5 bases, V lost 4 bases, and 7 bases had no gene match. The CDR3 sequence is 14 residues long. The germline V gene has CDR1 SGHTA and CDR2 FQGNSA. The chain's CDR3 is CASSSLTGVNEQYF. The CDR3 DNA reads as TGTGCCAGCAGCTCGTTGACAGGGGTGAACGAGCAGTACTTC.

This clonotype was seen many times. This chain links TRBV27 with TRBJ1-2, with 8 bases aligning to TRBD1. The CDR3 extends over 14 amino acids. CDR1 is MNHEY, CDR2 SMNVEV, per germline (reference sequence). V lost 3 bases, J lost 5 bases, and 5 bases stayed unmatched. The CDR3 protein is CASSFGQGIYGYTF. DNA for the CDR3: TGTGCCAGCAGTTTCGGACAGGGCATATATGGCTACACCTTC.

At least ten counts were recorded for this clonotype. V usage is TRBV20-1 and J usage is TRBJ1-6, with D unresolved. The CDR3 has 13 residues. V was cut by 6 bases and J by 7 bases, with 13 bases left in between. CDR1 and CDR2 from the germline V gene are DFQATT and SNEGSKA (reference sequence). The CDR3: CSAIDGLNSPLHF. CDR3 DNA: TGCAGTGCGATAGACGGTTTGAATTCACCCCTCCACTTT.

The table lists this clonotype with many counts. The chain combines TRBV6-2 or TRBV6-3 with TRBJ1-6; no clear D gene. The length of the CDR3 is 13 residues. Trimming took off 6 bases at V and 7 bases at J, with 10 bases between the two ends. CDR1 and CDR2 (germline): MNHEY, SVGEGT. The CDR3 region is CASRVDGNSPLHF. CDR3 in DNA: TGTGCCAGCAGGGTGGACGGCAATTCACCCCTCCACTTT.

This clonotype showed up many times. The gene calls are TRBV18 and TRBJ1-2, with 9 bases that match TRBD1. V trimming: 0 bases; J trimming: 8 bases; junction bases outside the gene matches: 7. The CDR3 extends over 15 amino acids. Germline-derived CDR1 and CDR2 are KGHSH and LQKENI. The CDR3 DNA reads TGTGCCAGCTCACCACCGCCTACAGGGGGCCAAGGCTACACCTTC. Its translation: CASSPPPTGGQGYTF. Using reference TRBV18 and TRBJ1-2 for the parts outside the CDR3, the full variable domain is NAGVMQNPRHLVRRRGQEARLRCSPMKGHSHVYWYRQLPEEGLKFMVYLQKENIIDESGMPKERFSAEFPKEGPSILRIQQVVRGDSAAYFCASSPPPTGGQGYTFGSGTRLTVV.

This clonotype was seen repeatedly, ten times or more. The CDR3 sequence: CASSYSTGLAEAFF. In DNA form, the CDR3 reads TGTGCCAGCAGTTACTCAACAGGGCTCGCTGAAGCTTTCTTT. V is TRBV6-5 and J is TRBJ1-1, with a tentative D call TRBD1 (6 bases). The CDR3 spans 14 residues. V lost 0 bases and J lost 6, with 11 bases in between. Germline CDR1 is MNHEY and CDR2 is SVGAGI.

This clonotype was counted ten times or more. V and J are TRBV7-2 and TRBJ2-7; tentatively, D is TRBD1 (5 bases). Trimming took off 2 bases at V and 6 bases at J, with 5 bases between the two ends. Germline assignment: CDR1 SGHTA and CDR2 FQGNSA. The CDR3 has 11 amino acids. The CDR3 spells CASSLTGEQYF. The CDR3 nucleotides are TGTGCCAGCAGCTTAACAGGCGAGCAGTACTTC.